This T cell receptor (beta chain) was found in a study of T cell responses to AZD1222 COVID-19 vaccine. General study findings and limits: Dominant at 160-218 and 743-854, vaccine-associated CD4 TCRs also spanned spike. Baseline serostatus was positive in only five to seven AZD1222 recipients.

Points on this clone: The antigen is undetermined.

Only in-frame clones appear in the TCRdb table, and some are missing; sequencing was by immunoSEQ multiplex PCR. The sample lists around 96,000 clones, 85% to 90% occurring once. Trimming pared 3 bases from V and 0 bases from J, leaving 15 bases between. The CDR3 sequence is 17 residues long. Germline CDR1 reads SGHAT; CDR2 reads FQNNGV. The source of this sequence is an adult who received the AZD1222 COVID-19 vaccine. The V gene is TRBV11-2, the J gene TRBJ1-5, with D perhaps matching TRBD1 (5 bases). Sequenced material: peripheral blood, taken 28 days after the second AZD1222 dose. CDR3 in amino acids: CASSFGTGPDSNQPQHF. In DNA, the CDR3 is TGTGCCAGCAGCTTTGGGACGGGCCCGGATAGCAATCAGCCCCAGCATTTT.